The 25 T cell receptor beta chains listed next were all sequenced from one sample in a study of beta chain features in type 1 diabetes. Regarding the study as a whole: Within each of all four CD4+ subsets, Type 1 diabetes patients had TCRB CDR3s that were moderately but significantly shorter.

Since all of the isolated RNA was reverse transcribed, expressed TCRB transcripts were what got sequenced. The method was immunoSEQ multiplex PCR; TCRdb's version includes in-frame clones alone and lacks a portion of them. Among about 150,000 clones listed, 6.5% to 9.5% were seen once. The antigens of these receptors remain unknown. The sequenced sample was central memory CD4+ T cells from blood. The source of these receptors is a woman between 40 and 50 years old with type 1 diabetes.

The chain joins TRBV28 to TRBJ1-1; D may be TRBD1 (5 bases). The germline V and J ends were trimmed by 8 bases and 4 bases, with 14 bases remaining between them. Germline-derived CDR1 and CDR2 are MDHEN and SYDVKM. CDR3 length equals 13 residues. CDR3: CASVGQGGTEAFF. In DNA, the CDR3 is TGTGCCAGCGTTGGGCAGGGAGGCACTGAAGCTTTCTTT. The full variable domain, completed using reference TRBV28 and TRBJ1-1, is DVKVTQSSRYLVKRTGEKVFLECVQDMDHENMFWYRQDPGLGLRLIYFSYDVKMKEKGDIPEGYSVSREKKERFSLILESASTNQTSMYLCASVGQGGTEAFFGQGTRLTVV.

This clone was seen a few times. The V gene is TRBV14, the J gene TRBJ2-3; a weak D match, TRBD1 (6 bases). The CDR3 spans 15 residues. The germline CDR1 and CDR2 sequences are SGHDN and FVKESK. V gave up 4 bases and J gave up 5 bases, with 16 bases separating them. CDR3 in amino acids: CASSRRSGVIDTQYF. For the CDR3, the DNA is TGTGCCAGCAGCCGGAGATCAGGGGTTATAGATACGCAGTATTTT.

The CDR3 region has the DNA TGCAGCTGTTCTAGCTCCTACGAGCAGTACTTC. Translated, it gives CSCSSSYEQYF. The chain joins TRBV20-1 to TRBJ2-7; D is ambiguous. The CDR3 is made up of 11 amino acids. From germline, CDR1 is DFQATT and CDR2 SNEGSKA (reference sequence).

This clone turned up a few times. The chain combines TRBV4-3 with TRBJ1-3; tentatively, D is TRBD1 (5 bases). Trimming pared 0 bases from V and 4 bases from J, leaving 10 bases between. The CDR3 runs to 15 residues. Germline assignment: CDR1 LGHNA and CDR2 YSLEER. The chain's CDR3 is CASSQERQPGNTIYF. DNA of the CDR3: TGCGCCAGCAGCCAAGAGCGACAGCCGGGAAACACCATATATTTT.

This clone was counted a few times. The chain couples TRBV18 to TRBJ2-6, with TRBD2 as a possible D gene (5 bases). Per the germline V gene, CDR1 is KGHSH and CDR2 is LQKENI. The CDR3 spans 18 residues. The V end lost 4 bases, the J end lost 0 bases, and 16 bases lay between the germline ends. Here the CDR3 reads CASSRLESGSSGANVLTF. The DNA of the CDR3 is TGTGCCAGCTCACGGCTGGAAAGCGGTAGCTCTGGGGCCAACGTCCTGACTTTC.

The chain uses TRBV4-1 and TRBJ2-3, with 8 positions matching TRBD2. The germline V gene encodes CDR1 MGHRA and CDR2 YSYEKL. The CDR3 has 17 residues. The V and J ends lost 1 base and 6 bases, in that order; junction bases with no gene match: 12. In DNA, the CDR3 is TGCGCCAGCAGCCAAGTTGCTTCGAGTCGGGGGGGGGATACGCAGTATTTT. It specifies CASSQVASSRGGDTQYF.

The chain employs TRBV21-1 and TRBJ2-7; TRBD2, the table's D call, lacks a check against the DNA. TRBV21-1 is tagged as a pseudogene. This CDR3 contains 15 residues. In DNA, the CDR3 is TGTGCCAGCAGCAAAGTCAGGCCACCCCGGGGCGAGCAGTACTTC. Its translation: CASSKVRPPRGEQYF.

CDR3 DNA: TGTGCCTACCAAAGGGACAGGGGAATCACTGAAGCTTTCTTT. This gives the protein CAYQRDRGITEAFF. The chain is built from TRBV30 and TRBJ1-1, with TRBD1 identical over 10 bases. V was pared by 7 bases and J by 4 bases, with 9 bases of the junction left unmatched. In germline, CDR1 is GTSNPN, CDR2 SVGIG (reference sequence). The CDR3 runs 14 residues.

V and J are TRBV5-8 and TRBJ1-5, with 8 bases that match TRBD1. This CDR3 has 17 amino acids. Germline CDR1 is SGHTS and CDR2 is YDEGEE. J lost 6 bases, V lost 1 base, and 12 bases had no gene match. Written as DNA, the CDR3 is TGTGCCAGCAGCTTGACCTCGCTAGGACAGGGTCGTCAGCCCCAGCATTTT. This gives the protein CASSLTSLGQGRQPQHF.

The CDR3 DNA follows: TGCGCCAGCAGCTTCGGCACAGGGGGCAACACTGAAGCTTTCTTT. Encoded protein: CASSFGTGGNTEAFF. This rearrangement joins TRBV5-1 to TRBJ1-1; 9 bases line up with TRBD1. This CDR3 is built from 15 residues. J was trimmed by 2 bases and V by 2 bases; bases with no gene match: 4. Germline V lookup: CDR1 SGHRS, CDR2 YFSETQ.

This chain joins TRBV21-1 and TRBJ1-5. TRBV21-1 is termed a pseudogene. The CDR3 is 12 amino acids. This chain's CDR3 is CASSTQEGPQHF. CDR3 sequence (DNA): TGTGCCAGCAGCACACAGGAGGGGCCCCAGCATTTT.

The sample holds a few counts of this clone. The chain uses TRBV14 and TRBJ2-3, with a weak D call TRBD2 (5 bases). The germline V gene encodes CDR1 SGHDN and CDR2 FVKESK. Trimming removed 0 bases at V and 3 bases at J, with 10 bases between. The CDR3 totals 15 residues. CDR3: CASSQDLGVTDTQYF. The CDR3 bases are TGTGCCAGCAGCCAAGACCTGGGAGTGACAGATACGCAGTATTTT.

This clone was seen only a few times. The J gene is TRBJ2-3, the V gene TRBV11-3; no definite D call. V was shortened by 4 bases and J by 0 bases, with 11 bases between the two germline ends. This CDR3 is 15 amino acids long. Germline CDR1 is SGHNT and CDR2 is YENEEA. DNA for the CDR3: TGTGCCAGCAGCTCAAACAGATCTAGCACAGATACGCAGTATTTT. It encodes CASSSNRSSTDTQYF.

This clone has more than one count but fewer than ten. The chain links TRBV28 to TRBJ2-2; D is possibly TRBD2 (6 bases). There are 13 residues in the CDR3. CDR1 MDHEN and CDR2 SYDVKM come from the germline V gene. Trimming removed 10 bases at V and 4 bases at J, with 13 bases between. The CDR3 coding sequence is TGTGCCACCGGGACTCAGTTCACCGGGGAGCTGTTTTTT. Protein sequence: CATGTQFTGELFF.

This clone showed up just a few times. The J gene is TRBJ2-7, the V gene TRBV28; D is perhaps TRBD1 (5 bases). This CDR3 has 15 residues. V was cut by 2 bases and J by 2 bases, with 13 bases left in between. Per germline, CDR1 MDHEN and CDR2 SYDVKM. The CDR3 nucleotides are TGTGCCAGCAGTTTAAGTGGCAGGGAACCCTACGAGCAGTACTTC. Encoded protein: CASSLSGREPYEQYF.

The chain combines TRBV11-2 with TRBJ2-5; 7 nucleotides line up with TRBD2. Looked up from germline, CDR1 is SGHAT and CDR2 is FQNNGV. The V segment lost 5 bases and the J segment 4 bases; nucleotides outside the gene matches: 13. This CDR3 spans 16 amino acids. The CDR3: CASSVGGIRNGETQYF. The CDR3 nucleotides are TGTGCCAGCAGCGTGGGGGGGATACGGAATGGAGAGACCCAGTACTTC.

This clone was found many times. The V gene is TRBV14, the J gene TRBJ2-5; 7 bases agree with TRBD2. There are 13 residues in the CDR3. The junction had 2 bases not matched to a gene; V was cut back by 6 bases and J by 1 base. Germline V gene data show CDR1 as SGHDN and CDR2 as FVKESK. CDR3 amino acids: CASSLAVQETQYF. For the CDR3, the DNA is TGTGCCAGCAGTCTAGCGGTCCAAGAGACCCAGTACTTC.

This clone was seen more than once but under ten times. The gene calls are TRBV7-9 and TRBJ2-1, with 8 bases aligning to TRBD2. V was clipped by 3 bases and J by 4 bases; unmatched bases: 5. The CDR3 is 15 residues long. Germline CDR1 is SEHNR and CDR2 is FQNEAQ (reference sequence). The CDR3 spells CASSFTSGGYNEQFF. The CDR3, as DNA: TGTGCCAGCAGCTTTACTAGCGGCGGATACAATGAGCAGTTCTTC.

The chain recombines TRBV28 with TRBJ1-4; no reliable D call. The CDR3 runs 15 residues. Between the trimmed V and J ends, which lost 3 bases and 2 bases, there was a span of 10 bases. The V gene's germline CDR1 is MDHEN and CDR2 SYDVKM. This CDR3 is CASSFRRATNEKLFF. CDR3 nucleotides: TGTGCCAGCAGTTTCCGGAGGGCTACTAATGAAAAACTGTTTTTT. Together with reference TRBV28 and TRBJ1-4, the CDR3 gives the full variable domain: DVKVTQSSRYLVKRTGEKVFLECVQDMDHENMFWYRQDPGLGLRLIYFSYDVKMKEKGDIPEGYSVSREKKERFSLILESASTNQTSMYLCASSFRRATNEKLFFGSGTQLSVL.

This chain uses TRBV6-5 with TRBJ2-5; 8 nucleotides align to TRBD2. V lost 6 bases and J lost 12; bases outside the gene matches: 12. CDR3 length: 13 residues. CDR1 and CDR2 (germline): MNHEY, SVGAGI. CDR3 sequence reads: CASRPPGGGEEYF. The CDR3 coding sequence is TGTGCCAGCAGACCCCCGGGGGGGGGCGAAGAGTACTTC.

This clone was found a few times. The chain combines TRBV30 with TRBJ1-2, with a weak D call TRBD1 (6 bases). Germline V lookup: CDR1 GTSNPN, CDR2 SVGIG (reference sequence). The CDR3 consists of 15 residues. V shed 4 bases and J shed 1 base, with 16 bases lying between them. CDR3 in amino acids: CAWNRAPSDNYGYTF. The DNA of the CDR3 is TGTGCCTGGAACAGGGCCCCTTCTGATAACTATGGCTACACCTTC.

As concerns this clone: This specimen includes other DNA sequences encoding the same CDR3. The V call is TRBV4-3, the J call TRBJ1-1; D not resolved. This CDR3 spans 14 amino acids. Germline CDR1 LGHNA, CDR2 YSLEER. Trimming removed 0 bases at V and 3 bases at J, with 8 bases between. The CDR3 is CASSQDRRYTEAFF. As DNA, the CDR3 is TGCGCCAGCAGCCAAGATCGGAGGTACACTGAAGCTTTCTTT.

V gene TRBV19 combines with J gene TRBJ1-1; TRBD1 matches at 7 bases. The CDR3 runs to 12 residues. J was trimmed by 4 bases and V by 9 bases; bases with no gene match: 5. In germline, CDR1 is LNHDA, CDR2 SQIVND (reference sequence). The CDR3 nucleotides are TGTGCCAGCACAGGGGCTGGCACTGAAGCTTTCTTT. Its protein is CASTGAGTEAFF.

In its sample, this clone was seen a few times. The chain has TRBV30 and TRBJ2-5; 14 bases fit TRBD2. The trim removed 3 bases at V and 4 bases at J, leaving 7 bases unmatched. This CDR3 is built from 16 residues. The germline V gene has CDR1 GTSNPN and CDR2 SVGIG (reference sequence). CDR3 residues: CAWRLGTSGSGETQYF. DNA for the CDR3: TGTGCCTGGAGGCTCGGGACTAGCGGGAGCGGAGAGACCCAGTACTTC.

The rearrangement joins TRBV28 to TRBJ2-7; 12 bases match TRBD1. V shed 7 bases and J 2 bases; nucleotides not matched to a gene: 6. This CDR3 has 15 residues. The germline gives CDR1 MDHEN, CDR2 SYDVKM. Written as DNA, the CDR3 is TGTGCCAGCACCACGGGGACAGGGGGCGCCTACGAGCAGTACTTC. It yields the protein CASTTGTGGAYEQYF.